This T cell receptor beta chain was sequenced during a study of blood T cell repertoires in COVID-19. Across the whole study: Samples of COVID-19 (acute and convalescent) were obtained from the United States, Italy and Spain. T cells, B-cell-depleted T cells, or PBMCs supplied cDNA or gDNA.

In the original processing: Reference gene primer amplification gave nucleated cell count estimates. Sequenced by immunoSEQ multiplex PCR; TCRdb stores in-frame clones only, minus some. From that table come the V and J calls and clone size; the DNA was used to work out D and trimming. This sample carries some 250,000 clones, 86% of them seen once, and the ten largest clones take about 2%. The CDR3 length is 14 residues. The germline V and J ends were trimmed by 5 bases and 8 bases, with 13 bases remaining between them. Looked up from germline, CDR1 is SEHNR and CDR2 is FQNEAQ (reference sequence). The sequenced material came from peripheral blood. The chain uses TRBV7-9 and TRBJ1-6; tentative D call: TRBD1 (5 bases). The TCR originated in a man aged 25 to 40 with active or convalescent COVID-19. CDR3 loop: CASSADSVHSPLHF. In nucleotides, the CDR3 is TGTGCCAGCAGCGCCGACAGCGTCCATTCACCCCTCCACTTT.